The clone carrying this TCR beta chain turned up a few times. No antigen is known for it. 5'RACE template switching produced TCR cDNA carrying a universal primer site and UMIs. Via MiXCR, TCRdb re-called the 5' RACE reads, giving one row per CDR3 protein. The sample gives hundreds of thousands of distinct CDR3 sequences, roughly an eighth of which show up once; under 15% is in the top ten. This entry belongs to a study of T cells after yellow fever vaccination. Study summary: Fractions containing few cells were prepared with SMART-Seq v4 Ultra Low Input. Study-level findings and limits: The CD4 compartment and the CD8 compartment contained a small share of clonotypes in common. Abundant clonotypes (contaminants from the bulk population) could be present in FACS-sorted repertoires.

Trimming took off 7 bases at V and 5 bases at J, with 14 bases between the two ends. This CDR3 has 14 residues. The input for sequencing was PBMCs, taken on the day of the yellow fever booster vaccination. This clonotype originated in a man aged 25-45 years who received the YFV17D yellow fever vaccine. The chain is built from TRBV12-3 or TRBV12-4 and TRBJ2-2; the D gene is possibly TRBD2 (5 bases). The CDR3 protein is CASILQAGTGELFF. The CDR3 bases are TGTGCCAGCATCCTTCAGGCGGGTACCGGGGAGCTGTTTTTT.